This is a list of T cell receptor beta chains from one sample in a study of beta chain features in type 1 diabetes. Assay: immunoSEQ multiplex PCR; the TCRdb copy retains only in-frame clones and omits some. The sample yields hundreds of thousands of clones, 15% to 18% seen once. The sequencing input was naive CD4+ T cells from blood. The receptors derive from a man aged 18 to 29 in good health. CDR3s include the opening cysteine and the closing phenylalanine or tryptophan. Each record gives: D gene, J gene, V gene, clone size, CDR3 DNA, CDR3 protein. The D gene is left open where the match is weak. The size of a clone is reported for some rows only, either as once, few or many, or as a class for expanded clones.

>.|TRBJ1-5|TRBV2|few
TGTGCCAGCAGTGGAGGGCAGCCCCAGCATTTT
CASSGGQPQHF
>.|TRBJ1-6|TRBV5-1|.
TGCGCCAGCAGCTCACCGAATTCACCCCTCCACTTT
CASSSPNSPLHF
>.|TRBJ2-3|TRBV5-1|few
TGCGCCAGCAGCTTGGCGGGTACAGGGCGAAATACGCAGTATTTT
CASSLAGTGRNTQYF
>TRBD1|TRBJ1-2|TRBV7-9|.
TGTGCCAGCAGCCCCACAGGGGTGAATCTCCCTCCCTATGGCTACACCTTC
CASSPTGVNLPPYGYTF
>TRBD1|TRBJ2-6|TRBV7-3|few
TGTGCCAGCAGCTCGGACAGGGGGCGCAGAACTGGGGCCAACGTCCTGACTTTC
CASSSDRGRRTGANVLTF
>TRBD2|TRBJ2-7|TRBV4-3|few
TGCGCCAGCAGCCGCCGACTAGCGGGAGATCCCGAGCAGTACTTC
CASSRRLAGDPEQYF
>.|TRBJ2-2|TRBV29-1|few
TGCAGCGTTCCGAAAGGGGCTACGAACACCGGGGAGCTGTTTTTT
CSVPKGATNTGELFF
>.|TRBJ1-1|TRBV13|.
TGTGCCAGCAGCTTAAGACCACAGGGAATGAACACTGAAGCTTTCTTT
CASSLRPQGMNTEAFF
>.|TRBJ2-1|TRBV7-2|few
TGTGCCAGCAGCCTTCCGGTCGGGATCCTATTCTTC
CASSLPVGILFF
>.|TRBJ2-5|TRBV7-9|once
TGTGCCAGCAGCGACCGGGCCCGAGCATTCCAAGAGACCCAGTACTTC
CASSDRARAFQETQYF
>.|TRBJ1-5|TRBV4-3|few
TGCGCCAGCAGCCTCAGGAGTAATCAGCCCCAGCATTTT
CASSLRSNQPQHF
>.|TRBJ2-5|TRBV29-1|few
TGCAGCGTTGATAGAGTCAGGTACCAAGAGACCCAGTACTTC
CSVDRVRYQETQYF
>.|TRBJ2-1|TRBV6-6|few
TGTGCCAGCAGCCCTACTAGGAGCTCCTACAATGAGCAGTTCTTC
CASSPTRSSYNEQFF
>TRBD1|TRBJ1-1|TRBV7-9|.
TGTGCCAGCAGCAGACCGGCAGGGGGGAAGAAAGCTTTCTTT
CASSRPAGGKKAFF
>.|TRBJ2-3|TRBV7-3|.
TGTGCCAGCAGCTCGTGGGACCGCACAGATACGCAGTATTTT
CASSSWDRTDTQYF
>TRBD2|TRBJ2-1|TRBV25-1|few
TGTGCCAGCAGTGAGGTTGGACTAGCATCCAATGAGCAGTTCTTC
CASSEVGLASNEQFF
>.|TRBJ1-5|TRBV12-5|few
TGTGCTAGTGGAGGCGGGGGTAATCAGCCCCAGCATTTT
CASGGGGNQPQHF
>.|TRBJ2-1|TRBV29-1|few
TGCAGCGTGGCGGCAGACTTCTACAATGAGCAGTTCTTC
CSVAADFYNEQFF
>.|TRBJ2-6|TRBV4-3|.
TGCGCCAGCAGCCAGACGAGATCTGGGGCCAACGTCCTGACTTTC
CASSQTRSGANVLTF
>.|TRBJ2-3|TRBV18|.
TGTGCCAGCTCACACGGGGTTGAGACAGATACGCAGTATTTT
CASSHGVETDTQYF
>.|TRBJ2-3|TRBV6-5|.
TGTGCCAGCAACGGTGGGGATACGCAGTATTTT
CASNGGDTQYF
>.|TRBJ1-1|TRBV7-9|.
TGTGCCAGCAGCTGGCCCGGGGTGAACACTGAAGCTTTCTTT
CASSWPGVNTEAFF
>.|TRBJ2-5|TRBV11-3|.
TGTGCCAGCAGCTTAAACCTTGGAGAGACCCAGTACTTC
CASSLNLGETQYF
>.|TRBJ1-2|TRBV6-5|.
TGTGCCAGCAGTTACCAATACCCGGGAGGCTACACCTTC
CASSYQYPGGYTF